The TCR beta chain described here comes from a study of T-cell reconstitution after alpha-beta-depleted transplantation in children. Construction of the TCRbeta library involved unique molecular identifiers. TCRdb re-called the PCR reads through MiXCR, storing one row per CDR3 protein. The table records some 250,000 distinct CDR3 sequences, 9.5% to 15% of them present only once. Many counts were recorded for this clonotype. The V and J ends lost 3 bases and 6 bases respectively, with 11 bases between them. Germline V gene lookup returns CDR1 ENHRY and CDR2 SYGVKD. This CDR3 comprises 14 residues. The clonotype originates from a human donor who donated a stem cell graft to a child with acute lymphoblastic leukemia. The rearrangement links TRBV10-3 to TRBJ2-2; D unclear. Here the sequenced sample was PBMCs from the stem cell graft donor, taken from the stem cell graft. The CDR3 protein is CAISERAQAGELFF. The DNA for the CDR3 is TGTGCCATCAGTGAACGGGCTCAGGCCGGGGAGCTGTTTTTT.